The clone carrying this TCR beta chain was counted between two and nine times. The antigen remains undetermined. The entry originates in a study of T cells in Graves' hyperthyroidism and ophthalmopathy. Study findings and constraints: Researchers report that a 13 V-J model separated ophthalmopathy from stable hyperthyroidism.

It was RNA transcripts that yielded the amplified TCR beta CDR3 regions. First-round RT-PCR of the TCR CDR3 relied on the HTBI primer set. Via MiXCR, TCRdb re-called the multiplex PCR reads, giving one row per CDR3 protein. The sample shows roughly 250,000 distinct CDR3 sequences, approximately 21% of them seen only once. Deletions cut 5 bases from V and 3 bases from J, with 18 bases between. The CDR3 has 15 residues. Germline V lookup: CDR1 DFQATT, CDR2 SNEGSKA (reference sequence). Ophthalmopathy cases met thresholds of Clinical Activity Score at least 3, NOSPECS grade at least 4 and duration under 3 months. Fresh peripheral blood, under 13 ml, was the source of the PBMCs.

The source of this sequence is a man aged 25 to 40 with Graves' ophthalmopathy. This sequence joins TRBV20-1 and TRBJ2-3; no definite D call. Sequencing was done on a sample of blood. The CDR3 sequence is CSAVPLVEETDTQYF. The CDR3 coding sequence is TGCAGTGCTGTTCCTCTCGTCGAAGAGACAGATACGCAGTATTTT.